The 11 T cell receptor beta chains listed next were all sequenced from one sample in a study of regulatory T cells in long-lasting Graves disease (dated by TCRdb to about 2021). Library construction relied on multiplex PCR. Sequencing instrument: Illumina HiSeq 4000. iRepertoire HTBI primers and Arm-PCR amplification of CDR3 regions were used to construct TCR beta libraries. TCRdb took the public reads, trimmed them with fastp at Q25, ran MiXCR for clone calling and kept in-frame beta chains. Identical CDR3 proteins give one entry, which carries the most common genes and DNA. This sample holds roughly 700,000 distinct CDR3 sequences; around 30% were observed only once. The ten largest clones represent about 40% of the sample. Reading the label with the study, this specimen's time point is: persistent/refractory GD, antithyroid drugs over 5 years with positive TRAb. For both TCR sequencing and RNA sequencing, RNA was extracted from PBMCs using TRIzol.

This sample comprised peripheral blood mononuclear cells (PBMCs), obtained when the disease was refractory, from a patient treated with antithyroid drugs. These receptors originate from a female donor with Graves disease.

The V gene is TRBV6-5, the J gene TRBJ1-1; D unclear. Germline V gene data show CDR1 as MNHEY and CDR2 as SVGAGI. Trimming removed 0 bases at V and 0 bases at J, with 8 bases between. The CDR3 covers 15 residues. CDR3 residues: CASSYSNLLNTEAFF. DNA for the CDR3: TGTGCCAGCAGTTACTCGAATCTGCTGAACACTGAAGCTTTCTTT.

The chain carries TRBV20-1 and TRBJ2-2; D gene ambiguous. The CDR3 has 12 residues. Trimming stripped 3 bases from V and 3 bases from J, with 5 bases between. Germline CDR1 DFQATT, CDR2 SNEGSKA (reference sequence). DNA of the CDR3: TGCAGTGCTAGCGGAGACACCGGGGAGCTGTTTTTT. Encoded protein: CSASGDTGELFF.

The chain recombines TRBV6-1 with TRBJ2-4, with TRBD2 identical over 9 bases. CDR1 is MNHNS and CDR2 is SASEGT in the germline V gene. V dropped 2 bases and J dropped 0; count of bases not matched to a gene: 2. The CDR3 has 16 residues. CDR3 sequence: CASSEKTSGAKNIQYF. DNA for the CDR3: TGTGCCAGCAGTGAAAAGACTAGCGGAGCCAAAAACATTCAGTACTTC.

J is TRBJ1-5 and V is TRBV30; D is unclear. The CDR3 totals 14 residues. Trimming stripped 1 base from V and 0 bases from J, with 7 bases between. Germline values: CDR1 GTSNPN, CDR2 SVGIG (reference sequence). The CDR3 protein is CAWSGDYSNQPQHF. Here the CDR3 DNA reads TGTGCCTGGAGTGGGGATTATAGCAATCAGCCCCAGCATTTT. The complete variable domain, with remaining parts taken from reference TRBV30 and TRBJ1-5, reads SQTIHQWPATLVQPVGSPLSLECTVEGTSNPNLYWYRQAAGRGLQLLFYSVGIGQISSEVPQNLSASRPQDRQFILSSKKLLLSDSGFYLCAWSGDYSNQPQHFGDGTRLSIL.

This clonotype was detected many times. The chain is built from TRBV20-1 and TRBJ2-5; possible D gene TRBD2, 6 bases. CDR3 length: 13 amino acids. Trimming removed 1 base from V and 5 bases from J, with 11 bases in between. Germline V CDR1 and CDR2: DFQATT, SNEGSKA (reference sequence). CDR3 nucleotide sequence: TGCAGTGCTAGAGGTCGGGGGAGGGAGACCCAGTACTTC. It yields the protein CSARGRGRETQYF.

Details on this clonotype: Given a much more abundant clone one base away, this may be a read error. This chain connects TRBV11-1 to TRBJ1-2; no clear D gene. The germline V gene encodes CDR1 SGHAT and CDR2 FQDESV (reference sequence). The germline V and J ends were trimmed by 0 bases and 6 bases, with 5 bases remaining between them. The CDR3 is 12 amino acids. Here the CDR3 reads CASSLADHGYTF. In nucleotides, the CDR3 is TGTGCCAGCAGCTTAGCCGACCATGGCTACACCTTC.

The V gene is TRBV30, the J gene TRBJ1-6; D is ambiguous. The CDR3 is 12 residues long. Per germline, CDR1 GTSNPN and CDR2 SVGIG (reference sequence). V was trimmed by 3 bases and J by 8 bases, leaving 8 bases between them. Here the CDR3 reads CAWRDVDSPLHF. The DNA for the CDR3 is TGTGCCTGGAGGGATGTGGATTCACCCCTCCACTTT.

This clonotype was seen only a few times. The V gene is TRBV28, the J gene TRBJ1-5, with TRBD1 as a possible D gene (5 bases). V lost 7 bases and J lost 3, with 19 bases in between. This CDR3 region has 16 residues. Germline CDR1 and CDR2: MDHEN and SYDVKM. CDR3 DNA: TGTGCCAGCACCCTGCCCGGGACCGGGGTCAATCAGCCCCAGCATTTT. It is translated as CASTLPGTGVNQPQHF. Using reference TRBV28 and TRBJ1-5 for the parts outside the CDR3, the full variable domain is DVKVTQSSRYLVKRTGEKVFLECVQDMDHENMFWYRQDPGLGLRLIYFSYDVKMKEKGDIPEGYSVSREKKERFSLILESASTNQTSMYLCASTLPGTGVNQPQHFGDGTRLSIL.

Only a few counts were recorded for this clonotype. The chain joins TRBV7-9 to TRBJ2-5; 7 bases are a match to TRBD1. This CDR3 contains 15 residues. In germline, CDR1 is SEHNR, CDR2 FQNEAQ (reference sequence). With V trimmed by 4 bases and J by 5 bases, 10 bases remained unmatched. The CDR3 DNA sequence: TGTGCCAGCAGCTCCACGAAGGGGGCGCGGGAGACCCAGTACTTC. Its translation: CASSSTKGARETQYF. The whole variable domain, filled in from reference TRBV7-9 and TRBJ2-5, reads DTGVSQNPRHKITKRGQNVTFRCDPISEHNRLYWYRQTLGQGPEFLTYFQNEAQLEKSRLLSDRFSAERPKGSFSTLEIQRTEQGDSAMYLCASSSTKGARETQYFGPGTRLLVL.

The chain employs TRBV27 and TRBJ2-7, with 8 positions matching TRBD1. From germline, CDR1 is MNHEY and CDR2 SMNVEV (reference sequence). This CDR3 spans 15 amino acids. The junction had 3 bases not matched to a gene; V was cut back by 2 bases and J by 0 bases. CDR3 sequence reads: CASSLKGQGSYEQYF. The CDR3 DNA sequence: TGTGCCAGCAGTTTAAAAGGACAGGGCTCCTACGAGCAGTACTTC.

At least ten counts were recorded for this clonotype. This rearrangement joins TRBV2 to TRBJ2-5; TRBD1 is a possible D gene (6 bases). CDR3 length: 15 residues. The V and J ends lost 5 bases and 5 bases respectively, with 18 bases between them. CDR1 is SNHLY, CDR2 FYNNEI, per germline. The CDR3, as DNA: TGTGCCAGCAGTCGACTAACAGGGTTTGGGGAGACCCAGTACTTC. Translation: CASSRLTGFGETQYF.